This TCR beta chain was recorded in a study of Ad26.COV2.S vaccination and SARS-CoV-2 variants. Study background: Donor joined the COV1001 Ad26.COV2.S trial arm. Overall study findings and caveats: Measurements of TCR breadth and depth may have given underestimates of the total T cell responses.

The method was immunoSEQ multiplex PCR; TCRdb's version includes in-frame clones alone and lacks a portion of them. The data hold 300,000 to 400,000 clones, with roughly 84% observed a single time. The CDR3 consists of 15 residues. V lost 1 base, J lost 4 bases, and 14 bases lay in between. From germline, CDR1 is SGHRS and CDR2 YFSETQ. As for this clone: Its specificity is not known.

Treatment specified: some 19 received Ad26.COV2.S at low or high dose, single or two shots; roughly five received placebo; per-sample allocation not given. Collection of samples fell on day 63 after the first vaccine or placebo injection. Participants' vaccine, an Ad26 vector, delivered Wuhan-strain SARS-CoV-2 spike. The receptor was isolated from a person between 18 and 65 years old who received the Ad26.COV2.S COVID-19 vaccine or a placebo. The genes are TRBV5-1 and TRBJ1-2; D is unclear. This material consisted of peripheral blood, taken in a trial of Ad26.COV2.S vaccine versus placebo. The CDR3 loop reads CASSLTGERSYGYTF. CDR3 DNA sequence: TGCGCCAGCAGCTTGACTGGGGAGAGGAGCTATGGCTACACCTTC.